The entry that follows covers one TCR beta chain sequence. In germline, CDR1 is SGHVS, CDR2 FQNEAQ. V lost 5 bases and J lost 4, with 9 bases in between. This CDR3 has 12 amino acids. Reverse transcription used about 0.5 to 1 ug RNA and random hexamers. Multiplex PCR with immunoSEQ amplified the TCR beta CDR3 across 54 Vbeta and 13 Jbeta. TCRdb re-called the immunoSEQ multiplex PCR reads with MiXCR, one entry per CDR3 protein. The sample holds 75,000 to 80,000 distinct CDR3 sequences, roughly 94% seen once. Sequencing of TCR beta was performed on blood CD8+ T cells and on blood CD4+ T cells. The data were taken from a study of CD8 T cells in Susac syndrome. Looking at the study overall: Patients with Susac syndrome were therapy-naive, on corticosteroids, or on intravenous immunoglobulin alone at blood draw.

The receptor comes from a human donor with Susac syndrome. The sample consisted of CD8+ T cells from PBMCs. The chain recombines TRBV7-8 with TRBJ2-7; D unclear. The CDR3 coding sequence is TGTGCCAGCAGCGAATCCTTTTACGAGCAGTACTTC. It specifies CASSESFYEQYF.